Listed here are 15 T cell receptor beta chains from one sample, sequenced in a study of T cell responses to AZD1222 COVID-19 vaccine. Here immunoSEQ multiplex PCR was the method, and the copy in TCRdb shows in-frame clones only, minus some. The data contain 200,000 to 250,000 clones, under 95% of them singletons. Sequenced here: peripheral blood, sampled on day 0 of MenACWY control vaccination. Receptors originate from an adult in good health.

This clone has a single count. V gene TRBV6-5 combines with J gene TRBJ2-1, with 8 bases matching TRBD1. The length of the CDR3 is 14 residues. Germline CDR1 MNHEY, CDR2 SVGAGI. V dropped 6 bases and J dropped 7; count of bases not matched to a gene: 8. The CDR3 DNA reads as TGTGCCAGCAGGAAAACAGGGGGGAGTAATGAGCAGTTCTTC. The encoded protein is CASRKTGGSNEQFF.

This clone occurred once. The chain has TRBV28 and TRBJ1-2, with 8 bases matching TRBD1. Germline values: CDR1 MDHEN, CDR2 SYDVKM. V shed 3 bases and J 3 bases; nucleotides not matched to a gene: 6. This CDR3 contains 15 residues. CDR3 bases: TGTGCCAGCAGTTTGCGGACAGGGTGGGACTATGGCTACACCTTC. This codes for CASSLRTGWDYGYTF.

The chain uses TRBV3-1 (or the pseudogene TRBV3-2) and TRBJ2-7; D is undetermined. The CDR3 contains 14 residues. From germline, CDR1 is LGHDT and CDR2 YNNKEL (reference sequence). The V gene lost 0 bases and the J gene lost 5 bases, with 11 bases spanning the gap. CDR3 sequence: CASSQDPSSNEQYF. The DNA of the CDR3 is TGTGCCAGCAGCCAAGATCCGAGTTCCAACGAGCAGTACTTC.

J is TRBJ2-3 and V is TRBV7-6, with 7 bases fitting TRBD2. Germline V lookup: CDR1 SGHVS, CDR2 FNYEAQ. The trim removed 3 bases at V and 0 bases at J, leaving 6 bases unmatched. There are 16 residues in the CDR3. The CDR3 DNA is TGTGCCAGCAGCTTGGGGGGGGGAATTAGCACAGATACGCAGTATTTT. Encoded protein: CASSLGGGISTDTQYF.

The chain combines TRBV7-2 with TRBJ1-3, with 7 bases matching TRBD1. J was trimmed by 4 bases and V by 5 bases; bases with no gene match: 2. Germline-derived CDR1 and CDR2 are SGHTA and FQGNSA. The CDR3 contains 13 residues. CDR3 sequence (DNA): TGTGCCAGCAGCCAGGGACAGGGAAACACCATATATTTT. This translates into CASSQGQGNTIYF.

This chain uses TRBV15 with TRBJ2-3; no definite D call. The length of the CDR3 is 13 residues. Germline V gene data show CDR1 as LNHNV and CDR2 as YYDKDF (reference sequence). V lost 3 bases and J 0 bases, leaving 4 bases between the germline ends. The CDR3 DNA sequence: TGTGCCACCAGCAGCCGAAGCACAGATACGCAGTATTTT. Translated, it gives CATSSRSTDTQYF.

CDR3: CASSPGLGYEQYF. DNA of the CDR3: TGTGCCAGCAGCCCTGGACTCGGGTACGAGCAGTACTTC. J is TRBJ2-7 and V is TRBV5-6; tentative D call: TRBD2 (5 bases). V shed 4 bases and J shed 4 bases, with 12 bases lying between them. Germline V gene sequence: CDR1 SGHDT, CDR2 YYEEEE. The CDR3 runs 13 residues.

The V gene is TRBV18, the J gene TRBJ1-1; TRBD1 is a possible D gene (5 bases). CDR1 is KGHSH and CDR2 is LQKENI in the germline V gene. Trimming took off 3 bases at V and 8 bases at J, with 16 bases between the two ends. The CDR3 is 14 residues long. In DNA form, the CDR3 reads TGTGCCAGCTCACCCCCGGGACGCAGGGACGAAGCTTTCTTT. Translating it yields CASSPPGRRDEAFF.

J is TRBJ1-4 and V is TRBV18; D call uncertain. CDR3 length: 15 residues. Germline V gene data show CDR1 as KGHSH and CDR2 as LQKENI. V lost 3 bases and J 0 bases, leaving 8 bases between the germline ends. The CDR3 reads CASSPTGATNEKLFF. CDR3 coding DNA: TGTGCCAGCTCACCTACGGGAGCAACTAATGAAAAACTGTTTTTT. The variable domain in full, with the rest retrieved from reference TRBV18 and TRBJ1-4, is NAGVMQNPRHLVRRRGQEARLRCSPMKGHSHVYWYRQLPEEGLKFMVYLQKENIIDESGMPKERFSAEFPKEGPSILRIQQVVRGDSAAYFCASSPTGATNEKLFFGSGTQLSVL.

The J gene is TRBJ2-2, the V gene TRBV5-4; D unresolved. The CDR3 contains 15 residues. CDR1 is SGHNT and CDR2 is YYREEE in the germline V gene (reference sequence). V was shortened by 5 bases and J by 0 bases, with 11 bases between the two germline ends. The CDR3 sequence is CASSPPAANTGELFF. CDR3 DNA: TGTGCCAGCAGTCCCCCGGCAGCGAACACCGGGGAGCTGTTTTTT.

The V and J genes are TRBV3-1 (or the pseudogene TRBV3-2) and TRBJ2-1; 8 nucleotides align to TRBD2. V trimming: 4 bases; J trimming: 8 bases; junction bases outside the gene matches: 7. The CDR3 has 14 amino acids. The V gene's germline CDR1 is LGHDT and CDR2 YNNKEL (reference sequence). CDR3 residues: CASSPQTSVDEQFF. CDR3 DNA sequence: TGTGCCAGCAGCCCCCAGACTAGCGTCGATGAGCAGTTCTTC.

This clone was counted once. The chain employs TRBV20-1 and TRBJ1-1, with D possibly matching TRBD1 (5 bases). CDR3 length: 11 residues. Germline-derived CDR1 and CDR2 are DFQATT and SNEGSKA (reference sequence). Between the trimmed V and J ends, which lost 5 bases and 7 bases, there was a span of 11 bases. The CDR3 sequence: CSASRDGEAFF. CDR3 DNA: TGCAGTGCTTCCCGGGACGGTGAAGCTTTCTTT.

The V and J genes are TRBV19 and TRBJ2-1; no reliable D call. The CDR3 loop spans 13 amino acids. The ends were cut back, 5 bases at V and 4 bases at J, with 9 bases in the middle. Germline V lookup: CDR1 LNHDA, CDR2 SQIVND (reference sequence). This chain's CDR3 is CASSSRDYNEQFF. CDR3 nucleotides: TGTGCCAGTAGTTCCCGTGATTACAATGAGCAGTTCTTC.

This clone was counted a single time. J is TRBJ1-1 and V is TRBV6-5; a possible D gene is TRBD1 (6 bases). Looked up from germline, CDR1 is MNHEY and CDR2 is SVGAGI. The CDR3 runs to 15 residues. The ends were cut back, 6 bases at V and 11 bases at J, with 25 bases in the middle. CDR3 sequence (DNA): TGTGCCAGCAGAGCCTCGGACAGCGGTCCAGCATGGGCTTTCTTT. It specifies CASRASDSGPAWAFF.

The rearrangement links TRBV6-6 to TRBJ2-7; no clear D. The length of the CDR3 is 16 residues. V shed 0 bases and J shed 0 bases, with 12 bases lying between them. The V gene's germline CDR1 is MNHNY and CDR2 SVGAGI (reference sequence). In DNA, the CDR3 is TGTGCCAGCAGTTACTCGGATGTTTACAGCTCCTACGAGCAGTACTTC. Amino acids: CASSYSDVYSSYEQYF.